A selection of T cell receptor beta chains follows, all from one sample in a study of blood T cell repertoires in COVID-19. The table came from immunoSEQ multiplex PCR; TCRdb's copy has only in-frame clones and leaves some out. The sample consists of 90,000 to 150,000 clones, 70% to 90% of them appearing once. The sequencing input was peripheral blood. These receptors were collected from a man in his sixties with acute or convalescent COVID-19. Both conserved end residues are part of each CDR3. A D gene is named only where the DNA matches it firmly. For some rows the clone size is stated as once, few or many, or as a class when expanded; others skip it.

J gene: TRBJ2-5
V gene: TRBV24-1
clone size: NA
D gene: TRBD1
CDR3 protein: CATSDSRGRGETQYF
CDR3 DNA: TGTGCCACCAGTGATAGCAGGGGGCGCGGGGAGACCCAGTACTTC

J gene: TRBJ2-5
V gene: TRBV7-9
clone size: few
D gene: TRBD2
CDR3 protein: CASSPRLAGGPGETQYF
CDR3 DNA: TGTGCCAGCAGCCCCCGACTAGCGGGAGGGCCGGGGGAGACCCAGTACTTC

J gene: TRBJ2-7
V gene: TRBV4-2
clone size: NA
D gene: NA
CDR3 protein: CASTGQTTYEQYF
CDR3 DNA: TGTGCCAGCACCGGACAGACTACCTACGAGCAGTACTTC

J gene: TRBJ1-2
V gene: TRBV7-9
clone size: NA
D gene: TRBD1
CDR3 protein: CASSLAQGAVNGYTF
CDR3 DNA: TGTGCCAGCAGCTTAGCCCAGGGGGCTGTCAATGGCTACACCTTC

J gene: TRBJ2-1
V gene: TRBV5-5
clone size: NA
D gene: TRBD1
CDR3 protein: CASSFHRGDEQFF
CDR3 DNA: TGTGCCAGCAGCTTTCACAGGGGAGATGAGCAGTTCTTC

J gene: TRBJ2-4
V gene: TRBV7-2
clone size: NA
D gene: NA
CDR3 protein: CASSLGGDTKYF
CDR3 DNA: TGTGCCAGCAGCTTAGGAGGGGACACAAAGTACTTC

J gene: TRBJ1-4
V gene: TRBV9
clone size: NA
D gene: NA
CDR3 protein: CASSSRDTPSEKLFF
CDR3 DNA: TGTGCCAGCAGCTCCCGGGACACCCCTTCGGAAAAACTGTTTTTT

J gene: TRBJ2-7
V gene: TRBV27
clone size: NA
D gene: TRBD1
CDR3 protein: CASSSPGQGSEQYF
CDR3 DNA: TGTGCCAGCAGTTCCCCGGGACAGGGGTCCGAGCAGTACTTC

J gene: TRBJ2-7
V gene: TRBV2
clone size: NA
D gene: NA
CDR3 protein: CASSGTGRVEGEQYF
CDR3 DNA: TGTGCCAGCAGTGGGACAGGGAGGGTTGAAGGGGAGCAGTACTTC

J gene: TRBJ1-2
V gene: TRBV7-2
clone size: NA
D gene: TRBD1
CDR3 protein: CASSGDSRGYGYTF
CDR3 DNA: TGTGCCAGCAGCGGGGACAGTCGCGGCTATGGCTACACCTTC

J gene: TRBJ2-7
V gene: TRBV7-9
clone size: NA
D gene: NA
CDR3 protein: CASSRGSQPGEQYF
CDR3 DNA: TGTGCCAGCAGCCGTGGTAGTCAGCCGGGCGAGCAGTACTTC

J gene: TRBJ1-5
V gene: TRBV7-9
clone size: NA
D gene: NA
CDR3 protein: CASSLEPQPQHF
CDR3 DNA: TGTGCCAGCAGCTTAGAGCCTCAGCCCCAGCATTTT

J gene: TRBJ1-4
V gene: TRBV7-6
clone size: NA
D gene: TRBD1
CDR3 protein: CASSSLGQARREKLFF
CDR3 DNA: TGTGCCAGCAGCTCCCTTGGACAGGCCAGGAGGGAAAAACTGTTTTTT

J gene: TRBJ1-3
V gene: TRBV27
clone size: NA
D gene: TRBD1
CDR3 protein: CASSLQGGMPPNTIYF
CDR3 DNA: TGTGCCAGCAGCCTCCAGGGGGGAATGCCTCCCAACACCATATATTTT

J gene: TRBJ2-2
V gene: TRBV28
clone size: once
D gene: NA
CDR3 protein: CASSSVDRYGELFF
CDR3 DNA: TGTGCCAGCAGTTCGGTGGACAGATACGGGGAGCTGTTTTTT

J gene: TRBJ2-3
V gene: TRBV7-2
clone size: NA
D gene: TRBD2
CDR3 protein: CASGELAGGDTQYF
CDR3 DNA: TGTGCCAGCGGCGAGCTAGCGGGAGGAGATACGCAGTATTTT

J gene: TRBJ2-3
V gene: TRBV9
clone size: NA
D gene: TRBD2
CDR3 protein: CASSDPSGRGTDTQYF
CDR3 DNA: TGTGCCAGCAGCGACCCTAGCGGGAGGGGCACAGATACGCAGTATTTT

J gene: TRBJ2-7
V gene: TRBV24-1
clone size: NA
D gene: TRBD2
CDR3 protein: CATSDSVAGELGEQYF
CDR3 DNA: TGTGCCACCAGTGATTCGGTAGCGGGAGAATTGGGCGAGCAGTACTTC

J gene: TRBJ1-4
V gene: TRBV20-1
clone size: once
D gene: NA
CDR3 protein: CSASKGSEKLFF
CDR3 DNA: TGCAGTGCCAGTAAAGGGAGCGAAAAACTGTTTTTT

J gene: TRBJ1-1
V gene: TRBV4-2
clone size: NA
D gene: NA
CDR3 protein: CASSLITGKNTEAFF
CDR3 DNA: TGTGCCAGCAGCCTTATAACCGGGAAGAACACTGAAGCTTTCTTT

J gene: TRBJ2-3
V gene: TRBV7-2
clone size: NA
D gene: TRBD1
CDR3 protein: CASSLPGQPDTQYF
CDR3 DNA: TGTGCCAGCAGCTTACCGGGACAGCCAGATACGCAGTATTTT

J gene: TRBJ2-3
V gene: TRBV2
clone size: NA
D gene: TRBD2
CDR3 protein: CASTGTSGISGTQYF
CDR3 DNA: TGTGCCAGCACCGGGACTAGCGGGATCTCCGGTACGCAGTATTTT

J gene: TRBJ2-2
V gene: TRBV30
clone size: NA
D gene: NA
CDR3 protein: CAWSVRSLGYTGELFF
CDR3 DNA: TGTGCCTGGAGTGTACGAAGCCTAGGATACACCGGGGAGCTGTTTTTT